This T cell receptor beta chain was sequenced for a study of blood T cell repertoires in COVID-19. Study information: The study drew acute and convalescent COVID-19 samples from the United States, Italy and Spain. T cells, B-cell-depleted T cells, or PBMCs provided the cDNA or gDNA that served as material.

CDR3 size: 15 residues. The germline CDR1 and CDR2 sequences are KGHDR and SFDVKD. V lost 4 bases and J lost 7; bases outside the gene matches: 10. Original analysis: Reference gene primer amplification gave nucleated cell count estimates. Generated by immunoSEQ multiplex PCR, the TCRdb table keeps only in-frame clones and is missing some. The DNA was the basis for D and trimming; V, J and clone size are from that table. The repertoire holds about 54,000 clones, with roughly 84% as singletons. This rearrangement joins TRBV24-1 to TRBJ2-7; 9 bases agree with TRBD1. The TCR was taken from a man aged 50 to 59 with acute or convalescent COVID-19. The sequencing input was peripheral blood. CDR3 nucleotide sequence: TGTGCCACCAGTGAGGACAGGGGTCCACTCATGGAGCAGTACTTC. Its protein product is CATSEDRGPLMEQYF.